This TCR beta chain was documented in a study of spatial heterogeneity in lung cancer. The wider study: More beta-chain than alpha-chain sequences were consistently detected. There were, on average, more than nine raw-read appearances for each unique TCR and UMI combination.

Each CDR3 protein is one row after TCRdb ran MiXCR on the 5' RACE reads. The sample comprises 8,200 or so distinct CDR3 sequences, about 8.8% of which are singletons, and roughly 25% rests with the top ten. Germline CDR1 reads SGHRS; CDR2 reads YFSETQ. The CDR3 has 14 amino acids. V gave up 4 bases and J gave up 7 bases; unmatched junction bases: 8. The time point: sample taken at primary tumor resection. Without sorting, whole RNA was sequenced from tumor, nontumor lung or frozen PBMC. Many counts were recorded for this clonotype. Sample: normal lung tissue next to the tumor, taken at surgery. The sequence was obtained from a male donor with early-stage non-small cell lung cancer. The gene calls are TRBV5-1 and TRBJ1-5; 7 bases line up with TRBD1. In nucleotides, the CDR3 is TGCGCCAGCAGCGAAGGACAGGCTCACCAGCCCCAGCATTTT. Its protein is CASSEGQAHQPQHF. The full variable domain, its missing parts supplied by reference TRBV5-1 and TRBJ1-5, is KAGVTQTPRYLIKTRGQQVTLSCSPISGHRSVSWYQQTPGQGLQFLFEYFSETQRNKGNFPGRFSGRQFSNSRSEMNVSTLELGDSALYLCASSEGQAHQPQHFGDGTRLSIL.